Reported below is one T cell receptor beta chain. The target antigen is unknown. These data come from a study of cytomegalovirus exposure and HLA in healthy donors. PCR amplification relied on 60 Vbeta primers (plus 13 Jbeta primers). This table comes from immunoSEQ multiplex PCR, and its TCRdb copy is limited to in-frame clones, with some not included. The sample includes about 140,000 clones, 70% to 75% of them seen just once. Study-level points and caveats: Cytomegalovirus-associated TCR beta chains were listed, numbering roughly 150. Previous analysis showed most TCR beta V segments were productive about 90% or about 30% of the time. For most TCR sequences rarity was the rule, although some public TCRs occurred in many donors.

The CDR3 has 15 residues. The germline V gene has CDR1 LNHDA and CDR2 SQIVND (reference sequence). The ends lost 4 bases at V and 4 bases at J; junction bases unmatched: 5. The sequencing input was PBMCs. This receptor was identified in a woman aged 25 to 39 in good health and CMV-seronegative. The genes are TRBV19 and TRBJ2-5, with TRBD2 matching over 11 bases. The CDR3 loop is CASSKGLADGETQYF. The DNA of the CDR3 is TGTGCCAGTAGTAAGGGACTAGCGGATGGAGAGACCCAGTACTTC.